This T cell receptor (beta chain) was recovered during a study of blood T cell repertoires in COVID-19 (TCRdb year 2020). Regarding the research as a whole: Samples covering the acute and convalescent phases of COVID-19 were provided by collaborators in the United States, Italy and Spain. The material from the prospective study consisted of cDNA or gDNA derived from T cells, B-cell-depleted T cells, or PBMCs. Subjects who had been exposed to COVID-19, were actively infected with it, or had recovered from it provided the deeply sampled blood TCRbeta repertoires that made up the dataset. The repertoires were released in a freely available public database intended as a resource for research on the immune response to SARS-CoV-2. The samples were drawn from two sources: the first 160 participants of the ongoing ImmuneRACE study, and 1,254 subjects contributed by 6 global collaborators. Nearly every sample came with metadata listing a de-identified subject ID, COVID-19 status, age in years and sex. Where available, HLA class I and class II types were taken from metadata supplied by the sample provider and were not determined by assay-based typing. Overall results and qualifications from the work: The quantity of clinical and demographic metadata differed by source and by participant and was supplied without curation.

Concerning this clone: Its antigen remains undetermined. One base away there is no much larger clone; base qualities are not given.

Participants in the prospective study were aged 18 to 89 years, lived in 20 to 30 United States geographic areas, and enrolled through a virtual design. In the prospective study, participants were assigned to cohorts based on the clinical history participants reported in a screening survey and a study questionnaire. Recovered participants in ImmuneRACE Cohort 3 were defined by two consecutive negative NP/OP PCR tests, clearance by a healthcare professional, or resolution of symptoms. In the prospective study, whole blood, serum and a nasopharyngeal or oropharyngeal swab were collected from each participant by mobile phlebotomists. Prospective study participants could optionally give additional blood draws and questionnaires over an approximately two-month period. Before DNA extraction, blood samples from the prospective study were shipped at room temperature or frozen. TCRbeta CDR3 regions were amplified from genomic DNA using the immunoSEQ Assay, a bias-controlled multiplex PCR. On the study's bioinformatics: The number of nucleated cells in each sample was estimated by amplification of reference gene primers within the assay. To quantify the absolute abundance of each unique TCRbeta CDR3 rearrangement, sequence reads were collapsed and filtered. Productive Simpson clonality was computed per sample as the square root of Simpson's diversity index over productive rearrangements. Sourced from immuneACCESS, this table was stored by TCRdb with only in-frame sequences that have V and J called. A share of the clones is absent; for the studies checked, an unresolved V gene accounts for under half, and the remainder has no known explanation. Clone size and V and J calls were adopted from that table, with D and trimming inferred from the DNA. The sample table records hundreds of thousands of clones; around nine tenths of these occur just once. Of the sample, 1.9% is held by the ten largest clones.

The material sequenced was PBMCs or T cells enriched from blood (not recorded which). The TCR was taken from a woman aged 18 to 35 who had recovered from COVID-19.

CDR3 loop: CASSIGLAVQETQYF. The nucleotides read TGTGCCAGCTCCATCGGGCTAGCGGTTCAAGAGACCCAGTACTTC. The chain is encoded by TRBV28 joined to TRBJ2-5; the junction holds 7 bases that match TRBD2. From the cysteine through the phenylalanine, the CDR3 covers 15 amino acids. The kept DNA is CDR3 alone, 45 bases in frame from the first base. Trimming takes 8 bases off V and 2 bases off J; junction bases not matched to a gene: 11. CDR1 MDHEN and CDR2 SYDVKM are derived from the germline V gene.